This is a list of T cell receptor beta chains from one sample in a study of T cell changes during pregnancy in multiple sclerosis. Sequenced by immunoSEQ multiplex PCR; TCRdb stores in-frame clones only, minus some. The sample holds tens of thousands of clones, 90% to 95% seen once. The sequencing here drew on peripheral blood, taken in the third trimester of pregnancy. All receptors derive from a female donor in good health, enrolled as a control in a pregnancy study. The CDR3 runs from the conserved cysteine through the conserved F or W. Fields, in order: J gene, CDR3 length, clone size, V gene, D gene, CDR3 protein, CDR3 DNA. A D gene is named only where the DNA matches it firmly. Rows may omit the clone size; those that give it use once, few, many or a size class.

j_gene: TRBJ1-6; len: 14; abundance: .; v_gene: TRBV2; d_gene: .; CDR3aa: CASSDLGGNSPLHF; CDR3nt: TGTGCCAGCAGTGACCTCGGGGGTAATTCACCCCTCCACTTT
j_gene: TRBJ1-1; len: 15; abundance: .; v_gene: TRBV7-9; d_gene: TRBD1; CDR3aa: CASSLSGTGKTEAFF; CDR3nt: TGTGCCAGCAGTTTATCTGGGACAGGGAAGACTGAAGCTTTCTTT
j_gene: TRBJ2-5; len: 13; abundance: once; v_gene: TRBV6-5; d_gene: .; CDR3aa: CASSYGGAETQYF; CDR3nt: TGTGCCAGCAGTTACGGGGGGGCGGAGACCCAGTACTTC
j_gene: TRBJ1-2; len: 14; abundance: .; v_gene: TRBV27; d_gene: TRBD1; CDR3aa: CASRDRGRSGGYTF; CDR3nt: TGTGCCAGCAGGGACAGGGGTCGCAGCGGCGGCTACACCTTC
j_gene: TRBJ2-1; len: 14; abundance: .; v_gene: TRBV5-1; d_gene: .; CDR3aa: CASSLSGGTGAQFF; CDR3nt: TGCGCCAGCAGCTTGAGTGGAGGGACTGGAGCGCAGTTCTTC
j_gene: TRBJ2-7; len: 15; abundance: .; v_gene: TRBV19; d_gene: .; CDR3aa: CASSIRGVEHYEQYF; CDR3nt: TGTGCCAGTAGTATCAGGGGCGTCGAACACTACGAGCAGTACTTC
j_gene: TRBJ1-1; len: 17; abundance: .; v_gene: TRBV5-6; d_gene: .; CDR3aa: CASSLFSGLGLNTEAFF; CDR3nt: TGTGCCAGCAGCTTGTTTTCAGGTTTGGGTTTGAACACTGAAGCTTTCTTT
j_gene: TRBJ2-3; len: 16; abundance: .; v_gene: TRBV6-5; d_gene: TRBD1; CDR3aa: CASSYSGTGGLDTQYF; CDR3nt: TGTGCCAGCAGTTACTCCGGGACAGGGGGTTTAGATACGCAGTATTTT
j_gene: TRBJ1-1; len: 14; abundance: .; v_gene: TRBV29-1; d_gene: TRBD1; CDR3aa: CSASHTGVNTEAFF; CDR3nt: TGCAGCGCGAGCCACACAGGGGTAAACACTGAAGCTTTCTTT
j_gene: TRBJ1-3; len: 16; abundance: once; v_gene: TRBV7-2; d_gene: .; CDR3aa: CASSSPPGGSGNTIYF; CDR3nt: TGTGCCAGCAGCTCGCCCCCGGGGGGCTCTGGAAACACCATATATTTT
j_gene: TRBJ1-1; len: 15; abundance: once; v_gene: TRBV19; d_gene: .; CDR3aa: CATRPRRGLVTEAFF; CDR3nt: TGTGCTACGCGACCCCGCAGGGGTTTAGTCACTGAAGCTTTCTTT
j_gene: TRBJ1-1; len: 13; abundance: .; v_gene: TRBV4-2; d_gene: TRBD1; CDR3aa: CASSRGDRGEAFF; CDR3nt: TGTGCCAGCAGCCGAGGGGACAGGGGTGAAGCTTTCTTT
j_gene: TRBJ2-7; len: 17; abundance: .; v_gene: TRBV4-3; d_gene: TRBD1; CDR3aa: CASSQDLIGIGGREQYF; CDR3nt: TGCGCCAGCAGCCAAGATCTAATAGGGATAGGGGGCCGGGAGCAGTACTTC
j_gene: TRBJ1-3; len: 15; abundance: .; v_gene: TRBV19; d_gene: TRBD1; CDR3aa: CASSIDRVVGNTIYF; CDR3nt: TGTGCCAGTAGTATCGACAGGGTGGTTGGAAACACCATATATTTT
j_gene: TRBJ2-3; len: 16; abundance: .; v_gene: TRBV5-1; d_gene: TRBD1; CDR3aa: CASSWQGQPNTDTQYF; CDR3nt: TGCGCCAGCAGCTGGCAGGGACAGCCAAACACAGATACGCAGTATTTT
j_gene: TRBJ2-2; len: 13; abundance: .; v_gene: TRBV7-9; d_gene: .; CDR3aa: CASSLDFSGELFF; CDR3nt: TGTGCCAGCAGCTTAGATTTCTCCGGGGAGCTGTTTTTT
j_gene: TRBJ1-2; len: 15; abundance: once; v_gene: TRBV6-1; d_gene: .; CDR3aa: CASSERAGNLGGYTF; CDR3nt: TGTGCCAGCAGTGAAAGGGCGGGGAACCTAGGAGGCTACACCTTC
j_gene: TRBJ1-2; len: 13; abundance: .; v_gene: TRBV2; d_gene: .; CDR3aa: CASSEFQGYGYTF; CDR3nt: TGTGCCAGCAGTGAATTCCAGGGCTATGGCTACACCTTC
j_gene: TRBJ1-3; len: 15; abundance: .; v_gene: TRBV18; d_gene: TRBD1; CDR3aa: CASSRTGDAGNTIYF; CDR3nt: TGTGCCAGCTCACGGACAGGGGACGCTGGAAACACCATATATTTT
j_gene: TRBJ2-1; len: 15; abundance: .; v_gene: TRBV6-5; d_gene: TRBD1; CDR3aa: CASNPGQDFNNEQFF; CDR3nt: TGTGCCAGCAACCCTGGACAGGATTTCAACAATGAGCAGTTCTTC
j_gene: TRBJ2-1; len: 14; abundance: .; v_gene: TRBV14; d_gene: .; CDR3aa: CASSQVQLSNEQFF; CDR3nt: TGTGCCAGCAGCCAAGTACAACTATCCAATGAGCAGTTCTTC
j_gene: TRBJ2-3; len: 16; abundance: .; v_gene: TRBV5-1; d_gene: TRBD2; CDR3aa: CASSLVGRGGTDTQYF; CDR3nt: TGCGCCAGCAGCTTGGTCGGGCGGGGGGGCACAGATACGCAGTATTTT
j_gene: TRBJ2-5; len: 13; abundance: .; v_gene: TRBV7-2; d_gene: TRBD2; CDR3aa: CASSLEGGETQYF; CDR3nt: TGTGCCAGCAGCTTAGAGGGAGGGGAGACCCAGTACTTC
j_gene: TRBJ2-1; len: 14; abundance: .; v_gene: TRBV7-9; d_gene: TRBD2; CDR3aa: CASSLEGLADEQFF; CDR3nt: TGTGCCAGCAGCCTAGAGGGACTAGCCGATGAGCAGTTCTTC
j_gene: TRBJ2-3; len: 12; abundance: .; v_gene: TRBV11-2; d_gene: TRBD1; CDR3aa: CASSPGTGPQYF; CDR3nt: TGTGCCAGCAGCCCTGGGACAGGGCCGCAGTATTTT
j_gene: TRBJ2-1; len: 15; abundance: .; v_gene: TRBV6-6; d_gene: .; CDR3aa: CASGPRSSSYNEQFF; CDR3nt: TGTGCCAGCGGCCCCAGGTCGAGCTCCTACAATGAGCAGTTCTTC
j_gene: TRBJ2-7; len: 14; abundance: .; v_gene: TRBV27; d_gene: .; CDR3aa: CASSLFGRQDEQYF; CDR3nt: TGTGCCAGCAGTTTATTTGGGCGACAGGACGAGCAGTACTTC
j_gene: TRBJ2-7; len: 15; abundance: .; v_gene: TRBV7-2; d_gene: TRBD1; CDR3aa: CASSSPGQGFHEQYF; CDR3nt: TGTGCCAGCAGCTCCCCGGGACAGGGGTTCCACGAGCAGTACTTC
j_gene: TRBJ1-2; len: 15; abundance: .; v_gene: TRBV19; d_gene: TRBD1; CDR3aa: CASSTWDRGFYGYTF; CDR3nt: TGTGCCAGTAGTACCTGGGACAGGGGGTTCTATGGCTACACCTTC
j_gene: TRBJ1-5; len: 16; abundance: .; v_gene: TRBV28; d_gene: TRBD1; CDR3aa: CASSLGTGGKNQPQHF; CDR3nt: TGTGCCAGCAGTTTAGGGACAGGGGGCAAGAATCAGCCCCAGCATTTT
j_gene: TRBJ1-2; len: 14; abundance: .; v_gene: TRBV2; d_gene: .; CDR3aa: CASSYDSSNYGYTF; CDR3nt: TGTGCCAGCAGTTATGACAGCTCTAACTATGGCTACACCTTC
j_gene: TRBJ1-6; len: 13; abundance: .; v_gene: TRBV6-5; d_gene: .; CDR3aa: CASFRAREAPLHF; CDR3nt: TGTGCCAGCTTCAGGGCGCGGGAAGCACCCCTCCACTTT
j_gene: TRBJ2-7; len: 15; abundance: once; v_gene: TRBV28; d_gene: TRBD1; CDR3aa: CASKYRTGISYEQYF; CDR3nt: TGTGCCAGCAAATACCGGACAGGGATCTCCTACGAGCAGTACTTC
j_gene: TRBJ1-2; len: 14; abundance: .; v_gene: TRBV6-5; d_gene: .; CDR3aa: CASSTPNSGYGYTF; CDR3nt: TGTGCCAGCAGTACCCCGAACTCCGGCTATGGCTACACCTTC
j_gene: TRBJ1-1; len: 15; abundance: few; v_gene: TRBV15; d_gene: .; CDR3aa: CATSRAQPEGTEAFF; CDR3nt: TGTGCCACCAGCAGGGCACAACCGGAGGGCACTGAAGCTTTCTTT
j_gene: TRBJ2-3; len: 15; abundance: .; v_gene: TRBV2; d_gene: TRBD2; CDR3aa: CARRIAGVVTDTQYF; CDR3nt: TGTGCCAGACGGATAGCGGGGGTCGTAACAGATACGCAGTATTTT
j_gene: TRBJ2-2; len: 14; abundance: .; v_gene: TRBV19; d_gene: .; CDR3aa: CASMTAGYTGELFF; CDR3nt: TGTGCCAGTATGACGGCAGGCTACACCGGGGAGCTGTTTTTT
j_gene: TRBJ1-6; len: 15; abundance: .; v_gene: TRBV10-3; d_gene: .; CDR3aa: CAISERPGNNSPLHF; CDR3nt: TGTGCCATCAGTGAGAGGCCGGGAAATAATTCACCCCTCCACTTT
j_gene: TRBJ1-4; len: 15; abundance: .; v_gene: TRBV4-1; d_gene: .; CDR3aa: CASSFTVSTNEKLFF; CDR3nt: TGCGCCAGCAGCTTCACAGTCTCAACTAATGAAAAACTGTTTTTT
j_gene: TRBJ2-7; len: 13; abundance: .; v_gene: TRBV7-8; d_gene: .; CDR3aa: CASSFGGRDEQYF; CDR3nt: TGTGCCAGCAGCTTCGGAGGGCGAGACGAGCAGTACTTC